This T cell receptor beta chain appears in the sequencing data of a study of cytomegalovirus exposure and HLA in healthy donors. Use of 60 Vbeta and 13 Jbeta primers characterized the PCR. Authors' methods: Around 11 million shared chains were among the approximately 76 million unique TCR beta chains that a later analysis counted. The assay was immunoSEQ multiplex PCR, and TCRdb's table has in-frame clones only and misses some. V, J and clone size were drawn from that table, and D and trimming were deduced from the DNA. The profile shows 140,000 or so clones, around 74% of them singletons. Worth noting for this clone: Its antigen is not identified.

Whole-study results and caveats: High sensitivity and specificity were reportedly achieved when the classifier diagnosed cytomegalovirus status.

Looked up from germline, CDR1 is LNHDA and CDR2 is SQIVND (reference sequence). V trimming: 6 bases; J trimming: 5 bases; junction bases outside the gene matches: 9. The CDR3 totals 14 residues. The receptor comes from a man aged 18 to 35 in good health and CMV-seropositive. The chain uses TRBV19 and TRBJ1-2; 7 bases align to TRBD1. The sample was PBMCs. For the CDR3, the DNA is TGTGCCAGTAGAACCCGCCAGGGGGGATATGGCTACACCTTC. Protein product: CASRTRQGGYGYTF.